The TCR beta chain under discussion was sequenced for a study of cytomegalovirus exposure and HLA in healthy donors. About this clone itself: Its specificity is unknown.

This PCR relied on a set of 60 Vbeta primers and 13 Jbeta primers. Sequencing was performed with immunoSEQ multiplex PCR; in TCRdb, only in-frame clones are kept and a portion is missing. The data contain about 76,000 clones, over 60% of them singletons. Whole-study findings and limits: In an earlier analysis, about 87% or about 30%: the productive usage of most TCR beta V segments. Reported findings show TCR beta sequences accurately forecast HLA-A and HLA-B alleles in most subjects.

Each donor was healthy, and each was a bone marrow donor. CDR1 is SGHVS and CDR2 is FNYEAQ in the germline V gene. The CDR3 is 18 residues long. V was pared by 0 bases and J by 3 bases, with 9 bases of the junction left unmatched. The J gene is TRBJ2-3, the V gene TRBV7-6; 10 nucleotides line up with TRBD2. The specimen was PBMCs. The receptor's source is a middle-aged woman in good health and CMV-seropositive. CDR3 bases: TGTGCCAGCAGCTTAGCGGGGGTGGCTAGCGGGAGTACAGATACGCAGTATTTT. Protein product: CASSLAGVASGSTDTQYF.